This is a list of T cell receptor beta chains from one sample in a study of blood T cell repertoires in COVID-19. The assay was immunoSEQ multiplex PCR, and TCRdb's table has in-frame clones only and misses some. The table has some 53,000 clones, 85% to 90% seen once. The sample consisted of peripheral blood. These receptors all come from a man aged 65-85 years with acute or convalescent COVID-19. Both conserved end residues are part of each CDR3. A D gene is named only where the DNA matches it firmly. Rows may omit the clone size; those that give it use once, few, many or a size class.

D gene: TRBD1
V gene: TRBV19
J gene: TRBJ2-2
clone size: NA
CDR3 protein: CASMTGSNTGELFF
CDR3 DNA: TGTGCCAGCATGACAGGGTCCAACACCGGGGAGCTGTTTTTT

D gene: TRBD1
V gene: TRBV9
J gene: TRBJ2-3
clone size: NA
CDR3 protein: CASSEDRESDTQYF
CDR3 DNA: TGTGCCAGCAGCGAGGACAGGGAGTCGGATACGCAGTATTTT

D gene: NA
V gene: TRBV7-7
J gene: TRBJ1-1
clone size: NA
CDR3 protein: CASSFNRLTEAFF
CDR3 DNA: TGTGCTAGCAGCTTTAACAGGCTCACTGAAGCTTTCTTT

D gene: TRBD1
V gene: TRBV7-2
J gene: TRBJ2-5
clone size: NA
CDR3 protein: CASSPRTGALQETQYF
CDR3 DNA: TGTGCCAGCAGCCCAAGGACAGGGGCCTTACAAGAGACCCAGTACTTC

D gene: TRBD2
V gene: TRBV5-1
J gene: TRBJ2-7
clone size: NA
CDR3 protein: CASSLAPSGRAVYEQYF
CDR3 DNA: TGCGCCAGCAGCTTGGCCCCTAGCGGGAGGGCCGTCTACGAGCAGTACTTC

D gene: TRBD2
V gene: TRBV5-1
J gene: TRBJ2-3
clone size: once
CDR3 protein: CASSLGRGGTDTQYF
CDR3 DNA: TGCGCCAGCAGCTTGGGGCGGGGGGGAACAGATACGCAGTATTTT

D gene: NA
V gene: TRBV5-1
J gene: TRBJ1-3
clone size: NA
CDR3 protein: CASSLYGGATGNTIYF
CDR3 DNA: TGCGCCAGCAGCTTGTACGGAGGGGCTACCGGAAACACCATATATTTT

D gene: NA
V gene: TRBV3-1/TRBV3-2
J gene: TRBJ1-2
clone size: NA
CDR3 protein: CASSQGLSRQSNYGYTF
CDR3 DNA: TGTGCCAGCAGCCAAGGGTTGTCCCGACAGTCTAACTATGGCTACACCTTC

D gene: TRBD1
V gene: TRBV10-1
J gene: TRBJ1-5
clone size: NA
CDR3 protein: CASRDDRANQPQHF
CDR3 DNA: TGCGCCAGCAGGGATGACAGGGCAAATCAGCCCCAGCATTTT

D gene: NA
V gene: TRBV18
J gene: TRBJ2-7
clone size: once
CDR3 protein: CASSVQGTGSEQYF
CDR3 DNA: TGTGCCAGCTCGGTACAGGGAACCGGCTCCGAGCAGTACTTC

D gene: NA
V gene: TRBV7-3
J gene: TRBJ1-2
clone size: once
CDR3 protein: CASSPSGNYGYTF
CDR3 DNA: TGTGCCAGCAGCCCGTCAGGGAACTATGGCTACACCTTC

D gene: TRBD2
V gene: TRBV30
J gene: TRBJ2-3
clone size: NA
CDR3 protein: CAWTGTRSIADTQYF
CDR3 DNA: TGTGCCTGGACCGGGACTAGATCCATTGCAGATACGCAGTATTTT